The rows below give T cell receptor beta chains drawn from one sample of a study of T cell repertoires in cytomegalovirus infection. One entry per CDR3 protein, called by TCRdb with MiXCR from the reads. The profile shows 110,000 to 150,000 distinct CDR3 sequences, more than 25% of them singletons. For these receptors, no antigen is known. The sequencing here drew on CD8+ T cells from cultured PBMCs, taken from culture after CMV antigen stimulation. These receptors all come from a human donor in good health (CMV status not recorded). Some clones in this sample may be carry-over from other donors' samples. The CDR3 runs from the conserved cysteine through the conserved F or W. A D gene is named only where the DNA matches it firmly. Only some rows state a clone size, as once, few, many or a class for expanded clones.

v_gene	j_gene	abundance	d_gene	CDR3aa	CDR3nt
TRBV27	TRBJ2-7	many	TRBD1	CASSHSAGDRSYEQYF	TGTGCCAGCAGCCACAGCGCAGGGGACAGGTCCTACGAGCAGTACTTC
TRBV2	TRBJ1-1	.	TRBD1	CASSGENRGTEAFF	TGTGCCAGCAGTGGGGAGAACAGGGGCACTGAAGCTTTCTTT
TRBV6-4	TRBJ2-3	.	.	CASSPEPGTLTDTQYF	TGTGCCAGCTCCCCTGAGCCGGGGACACTCACAGATACGCAGTATTTT
TRBV5-1	TRBJ2-7	few	.	CASSSLSGPPDYEQYF	TGCGCCAGCAGCTCCTTATCCGGACCCCCCGACTACGAGCAGTACTTC
TRBV7-8	TRBJ2-1	many	TRBD1	CASSLVRGPIYNEQFF	TGTGCCAGCAGCTTGGTGAGGGGGCCTATTTACAATGAGCAGTTCTTC
TRBV9	TRBJ2-5	few	TRBD1	CASSAPGQGAQETQYF	TGTGCCAGCAGCGCCCCGGGACAGGGTGCCCAAGAGACCCAGTACTTC
TRBV20-1	TRBJ2-1	many	.	CSAGPTSSYNEQFF	TGCAGTGCTGGACCGACGAGCTCCTACAATGAGCAGTTCTTC
TRBV12-3/TRBV12-4	TRBJ1-5	few	.	CASRLAGNQPQHF	TGTGCCAGCCGACTTGCGGGCAATCAGCCCCAGCATTTT
TRBV11-1	TRBJ1-2	few	TRBD1	CASSLAPTGRGYGYTF	TGTGCCAGCAGCTTAGCCCCGACAGGGAGGGGCTATGGCTACACCTTC
TRBV7-9	TRBJ2-5	.	.	CASSLVPGFPQETQYF	TGTGCCAGCAGCTTAGTACCGGGTTTTCCACAAGAGACCCAGTACTTC
TRBV7-3	TRBJ2-1	few	TRBD1	CASSFRGPALSDEQFF	TGTGCCAGCAGCTTTAGGGGGCCAGCACTTTCGGATGAGCAGTTCTTC
TRBV3-1	TRBJ2-5	many	.	CASSQDLEGETQYF	TGTGCCAGCAGCCAAGATTTAGAAGGGGAGACCCAGTACTTC
TRBV5-5	TRBJ2-1	many	.	CASSRLGAGSAEQFF	TGTGCCAGCAGCCGGCTGGGAGCCGGTAGCGCCGAGCAGTTCTTC
TRBV7-9	TRBJ1-2	.	.	CASSLETVVNYGYTF	TGTGCCAGCAGCTTAGAGACAGTCGTTAACTATGGCTACACCTTC
TRBV24-1	TRBJ2-1	.	.	CATSDTGLGSYNEQFF	TGTGCCACCAGTGATACGGGCCTAGGGTCCTACAATGAGCAGTTCTTC
TRBV2	TRBJ1-2	few	TRBD1	CASGTGTYGYTF	TGTGCCAGCGGGACAGGGACCTATGGCTACACCTTC
TRBV4-1	TRBJ2-7	few	TRBD1	CASSPDRSYYEQYF	TGCGCCAGCAGCCCGGACAGGAGTTACTACGAGCAGTACTTC
TRBV19	TRBJ1-1	.	.	CASNSGVSEAFF	TGTGCCAGTAATTCGGGGGTATCTGAAGCTTTCTTT
TRBV7-2	TRBJ2-1	many	TRBD2	CASSLEVSGNEQFF	TGTGCCAGCAGCTTAGAGGTTAGCGGGAATGAGCAGTTCTTC
TRBV28	TRBJ2-7	few	.	CASSLAVHEQYF	TGTGCCAGCAGTTTAGCAGTCCACGAGCAGTACTTC
TRBV9	TRBJ1-1	few	.	CASSPDGGLNTEAFF	TGTGCCAGCAGCCCAGACGGAGGGCTGAACACTGAAGCTTTCTTT
TRBV7-6	TRBJ2-2	.	.	CASSRRTGELFF	TGTGCCAGCAGCCGACGGACCGGGGAGCTGTTTTTT
TRBV19	TRBJ2-6	.	.	CASTSIKAGSGANVLTF	TGTGCCAGTACTTCCATCAAGGCCGGGTCTGGGGCCAACGTCCTGACTTTC
TRBV6-6	TRBJ2-5	.	TRBD1	CASSLDRGRVVQETQYF	TGTGCCAGCAGTTTAGACAGGGGGCGCGTTGTCCAAGAGACCCAGTACTTC
TRBV6-5	TRBJ1-2	few	.	CASRPPGGAVGYTF	TGTGCCAGCAGGCCTCCGGGGGGGGCCGTTGGCTACACCTTC
TRBV6-1	TRBJ2-7	.	TRBD1	CASRPGQGPYEQYF	TGTGCCAGCAGACCGGGACAGGGCCCCTACGAGCAGTACTTC
TRBV28	TRBJ2-1	.	TRBD1	CASSLSQGTYNEQFF	TGTGCCAGCAGTTTATCACAGGGGACGTACAATGAGCAGTTCTTC
TRBV19	TRBJ2-1	.	.	CASSIMFSHNEQFF	TGTGCCAGTAGTATAATGTTCTCGCACAATGAGCAGTTCTTC
TRBV6-5	TRBJ2-1	.	.	CASSYVQGGGQFF	TGTGCCAGCAGTTACGTACAGGGAGGGGGGCAGTTCTTC
TRBV12-3/TRBV12-4	TRBJ1-2	.	.	CTSSPYGTSRMDGYTF	TGTACCAGCAGTCCTTACGGGACCTCCAGAATGGATGGCTACACCTTC
TRBV5-1	TRBJ2-7	.	.	CASSSTGFYEQYF	TGCGCCAGCAGTTCCACAGGGTTTTACGAGCAGTACTTC
TRBV23-1	TRBJ2-1	.	.	CASSHTRMELSSYNEQFF	TGCGCCAGCAGTCATACCCGCATGGAACTGAGCTCCTACAATGAGCAGTTCTTC
TRBV7-2	TRBJ2-1	.	TRBD2	CASSLRTSGGVEQFF	TGTGCCAGCAGCTTGCGGACTAGCGGGGGCGTTGAGCAGTTCTTC
TRBV7-6	TRBJ1-4	few	.	CASSVPTGRGPNEKLFF	TGTGCCAGCAGCGTCCCCACAGGGAGGGGACCTAATGAAAAACTGTTTTTT
TRBV7-6	TRBJ1-3	.	.	CASSLDIGERNTIYF	TGTGCCAGCAGCTTAGATATTGGGGAAAGAAACACCATATATTTT
TRBV7-2	TRBJ2-7	.	TRBD1	CASSVTGGDEQYF	TGTGCCAGCAGCGTAACAGGGGGCGACGAGCAGTACTTC
TRBV19	TRBJ2-1	.	.	CASSIDTHEQFF	TGTGCCAGTAGTATAGATACCCATGAGCAGTTCTTC
TRBV19	TRBJ1-5	.	.	CASNPWEGIQPQHF	TGTGCCAGTAACCCCTGGGAGGGGATTCAGCCCCAGCATTTT
TRBV20-1	TRBJ2-7	few	.	CSAREFGGRSYEQYF	TGCAGTGCTAGAGAGTTCGGGGGCCGCTCCTACGAGCAGTACTTC
TRBV12-3/TRBV12-4	TRBJ2-7	few	.	CASRYRTDPWDEQYF	TGTGCCAGCAGATACCGGACAGACCCTTGGGACGAGCAGTACTTC
TRBV9	TRBJ1-2	.	.	CASSPAVSDYGYTF	TGTGCCAGCAGCCCCGCGGTATCGGACTATGGCTACACCTTC
TRBV27	TRBJ1-6	.	.	CASSLLPEPGPNNSPLHF	TGTGCCAGCAGTCTACTACCGGAACCGGGACCAAATAATTCACCCCTCCACTTT
TRBV20-1	TRBJ2-3	.	TRBD1	CSARIWDSLISTDTQYF	TGCAGTGCTAGAATATGGGACAGCTTAATTAGCACAGATACGCAGTATTTT
TRBV11-2	TRBJ2-1	.	.	CASSLAGDNIYNEQFF	TGTGCCAGCAGCTTAGCTGGGGACAACATCTACAATGAGCAGTTCTTC
TRBV12-3/TRBV12-4	TRBJ1-4	.	TRBD1	CASSSTDRRREKLFF	TGTGCCAGCAGTTCGACGGACAGGCGTCGCGAAAAACTGTTTTTT
TRBV7-8	TRBJ2-3	many	.	CAGLQGFNLQDTQYF	TGTGCCGGACTACAGGGATTCAATCTTCAAGATACGCAGTATTTT
TRBV10-3	TRBJ2-5	.	.	CAISPDRETQYF	TGTGCCATCAGCCCAGATCGGGAGACCCAGTACTTC
TRBV28	TRBJ2-7	.	.	CASTLGGGAPHEQYF	TGTGCCAGCACGCTTGGGGGGGGGGCCCCCCACGAGCAGTACTTC
TRBV28	TRBJ2-7	.	.	CASSLLAGSFEQYF	TGTGCCAGCAGTTTACTGGCGGGGTCCTTCGAGCAGTACTTC
TRBV28	TRBJ1-6	.	TRBD1	CASKAIIPGTGIRTYNSPLHF	TGTGCCAGCAAGGCGATAATTCCCGGGACAGGTATTAGGACCTATAATTCACCCCTCCACTTT
TRBV27	TRBJ1-2	.	TRBD1	CASSLSRDRGVSYGYTF	TGTGCCAGCAGTTTAAGTCGGGACAGGGGGGTCAGCTATGGCTACACCTTC